This T cell receptor (beta chain) was recorded in a study of blood T cells in healthy people across ages. Germline V gene lookup returns CDR1 SNHLY and CDR2 FYNNEI. The V end lost 7 bases, the J end lost 2 bases, and 12 bases lay between the germline ends. CDR3 length: 14 amino acids. Isolation of PBMCs gave at least 6 million cells per sample. Combining a sample-barcoded 5' primer with a J-beta primer mix, a second PCR ran for roughly 7 to 12 cycles. Each cDNA molecule carried a tag from a template-switch adaptor that contained 12 random nucleotides. Sequencing recovered at least 2.5 million CDR3-containing paired-end reads from each sample. TCRdb re-called the 5' RACE reads through MiXCR, storing one row per CDR3 protein. Found here are about 1,000,000 distinct CDR3 sequences, 45% of them singletons; the top ten hold approximately 17%.

Sequencing was performed on blood. The clonotype originates from a woman in her fifties or sixties in good health. The chain uses TRBV2 and TRBJ1-5; D not certain. DNA of the CDR3: TGTGCCAGCACCCGGGAAAGCGGCAATCAGCCCCAGCATTTT. Translating gives CASTRESGNQPQHF.